This TCR beta chain stems from a study of shared clonotypes between healthy human individuals. At a deep level, the assay was run. The method was immunoSEQ multiplex PCR; TCRdb's version includes in-frame clones alone and lacks a portion of them. Of millions of clones listed, 85% to 95% were seen once; the top ten hold about 0.13%. The length of the CDR3 is 14 residues. Trimming shortened V by 2 bases and J by 10 bases, and 12 bases separated the two germline ends. Germline V CDR1 and CDR2: MNHEY, SMNVEV (reference sequence). Sequencing was carried out using naive CD4+ T cells sorted from blood. Subset given: CD45RA+ positively selected. This clonotype was obtained from a man aged 18 to 30 in good health. The chain combines TRBV27 with TRBJ1-6; D is unclear. The CDR3 sequence is CASSLARERSPLHF. DNA for the CDR3: TGTGCCAGCAGTTTAGCTAGGGAACGGTCACCCCTCCACTTT.